This T cell receptor (beta chain) was observed in a study of shared clonotypes between healthy human individuals. Turning to the study itself: Donor composition was a couple of women and a few men, aged 18 to 49.

Germline V CDR1 and CDR2: SGHVS, FNYEAQ. This CDR3 contains 16 residues. The junction had 8 bases not matched to a gene; V was cut back by 3 bases and J by 5 bases. Sequenced by immunoSEQ multiplex PCR; TCRdb stores in-frame clones only, minus some. The sample includes hundreds of thousands of clones, approximately 73% seen only once; the top ten take about 1.8%. V gene TRBV7-6 combines with J gene TRBJ2-1; 9 nucleotides line up with TRBD2. The sequence was obtained from a woman aged 25 to 45 in good health. Material: memory CD4+ T cells sorted from blood. Sample subset: CD45RA-negative fraction. CDR3: CASSLVLAGSNNEQFF. CDR3 bases: TGTGCCAGCAGCTTGGTCCTAGCGGGAAGTAACAATGAGCAGTTCTTC.